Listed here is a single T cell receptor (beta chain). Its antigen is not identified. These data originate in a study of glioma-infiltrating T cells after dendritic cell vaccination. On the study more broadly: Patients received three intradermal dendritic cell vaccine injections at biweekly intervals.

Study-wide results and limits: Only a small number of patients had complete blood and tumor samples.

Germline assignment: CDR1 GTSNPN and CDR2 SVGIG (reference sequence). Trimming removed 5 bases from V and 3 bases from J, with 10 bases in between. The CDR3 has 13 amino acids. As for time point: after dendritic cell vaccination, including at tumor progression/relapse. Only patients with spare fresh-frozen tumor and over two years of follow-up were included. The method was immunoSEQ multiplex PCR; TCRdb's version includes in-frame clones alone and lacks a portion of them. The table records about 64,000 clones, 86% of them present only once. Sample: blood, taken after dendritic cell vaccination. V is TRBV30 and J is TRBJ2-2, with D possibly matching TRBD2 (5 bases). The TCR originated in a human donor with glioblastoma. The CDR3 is CAWGEGYTGELFF. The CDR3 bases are TGTGCCTGGGGAGAGGGTTACACCGGGGAGCTGTTTTTT. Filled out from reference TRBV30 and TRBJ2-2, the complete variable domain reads SQTIHQWPATLVQPVGSPLSLECTVEGTSNPNLYWYRQAAGRGLQLLFYSVGIGQISSEVPQNLSASRPQDRQFILSSKKLLLSDSGFYLCAWGEGYTGELFFGEGSRLTVL.